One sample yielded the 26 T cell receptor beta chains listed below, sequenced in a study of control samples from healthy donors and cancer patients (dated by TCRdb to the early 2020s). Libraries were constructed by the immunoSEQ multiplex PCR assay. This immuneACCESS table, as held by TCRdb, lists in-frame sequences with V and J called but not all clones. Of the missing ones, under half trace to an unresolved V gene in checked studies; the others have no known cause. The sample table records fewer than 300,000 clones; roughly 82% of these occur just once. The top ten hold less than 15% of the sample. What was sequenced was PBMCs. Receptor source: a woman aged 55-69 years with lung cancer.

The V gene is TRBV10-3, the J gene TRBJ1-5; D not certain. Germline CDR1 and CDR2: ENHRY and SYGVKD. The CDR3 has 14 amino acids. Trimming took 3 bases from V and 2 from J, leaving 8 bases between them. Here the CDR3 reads CAISDGDGNQPQHF. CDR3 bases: TGTGCCATCAGTGACGGGGATGGCAATCAGCCCCAGCATTTT.

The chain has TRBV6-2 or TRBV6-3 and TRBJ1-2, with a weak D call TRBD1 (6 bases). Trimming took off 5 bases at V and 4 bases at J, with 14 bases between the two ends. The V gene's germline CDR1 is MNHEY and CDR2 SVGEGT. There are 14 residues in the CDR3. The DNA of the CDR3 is TGTGCCAGCAGTCCCAACACAGGGATCTATGGCTACACCTTC. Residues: CASSPNTGIYGYTF.

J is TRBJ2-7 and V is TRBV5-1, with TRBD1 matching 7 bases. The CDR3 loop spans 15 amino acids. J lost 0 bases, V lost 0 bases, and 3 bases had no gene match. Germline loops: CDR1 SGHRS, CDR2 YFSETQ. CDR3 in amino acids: CASSLDGTASYEQYF. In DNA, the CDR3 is TGCGCCAGCAGCTTGGATGGGACAGCCTCCTACGAGCAGTACTTC.

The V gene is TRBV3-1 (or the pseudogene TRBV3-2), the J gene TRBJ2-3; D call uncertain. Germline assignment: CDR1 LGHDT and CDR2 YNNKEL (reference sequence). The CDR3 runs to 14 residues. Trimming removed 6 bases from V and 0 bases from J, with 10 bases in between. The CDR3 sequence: CASRAQQSTDTQYF. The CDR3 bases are TGTGCCAGCAGAGCTCAGCAAAGCACAGATACGCAGTATTTT.

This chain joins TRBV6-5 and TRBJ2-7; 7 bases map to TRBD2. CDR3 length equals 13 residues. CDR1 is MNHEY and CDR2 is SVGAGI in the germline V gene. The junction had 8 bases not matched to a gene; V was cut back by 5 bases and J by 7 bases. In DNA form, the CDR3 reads TGTGCCAGCAGTACCGAGCGGGGTTGGGAGCAGTACTTC. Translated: CASSTERGWEQYF.

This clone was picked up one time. CDR3 DNA: TGTGCCAGCTCACCACCGGACAGGGTTAAAGAGACCCAGTACTTC. It codes for CASSPPDRVKETQYF. V gene TRBV18 combines with J gene TRBJ2-5, with TRBD1 identical over 8 bases. The V segment lost 0 bases and the J segment 3 bases; nucleotides outside the gene matches: 3. The germline CDR1 and CDR2 sequences are KGHSH and LQKENI. The length of the CDR3 is 15 residues.

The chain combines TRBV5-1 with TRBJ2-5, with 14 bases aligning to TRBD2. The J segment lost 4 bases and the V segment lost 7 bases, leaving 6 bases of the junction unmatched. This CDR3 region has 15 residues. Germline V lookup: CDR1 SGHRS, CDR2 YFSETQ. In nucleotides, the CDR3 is TGCGCCAGCGGCCTGACTAGCGGGGGGGCAGAGACCCAGTACTTC. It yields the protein CASGLTSGGAETQYF. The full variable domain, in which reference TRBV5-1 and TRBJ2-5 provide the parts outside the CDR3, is KAGVTQTPRYLIKTRGQQVTLSCSPISGHRSVSWYQQTPGQGLQFLFEYFSETQRNKGNFPGRFSGRQFSNSRSEMNVSTLELGDSALYLCASGLTSGGAETQYFGPGTRLLVL.

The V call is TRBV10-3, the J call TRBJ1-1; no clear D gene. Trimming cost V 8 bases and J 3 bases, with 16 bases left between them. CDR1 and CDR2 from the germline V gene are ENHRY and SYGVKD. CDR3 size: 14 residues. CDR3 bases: TGTGCCATCGCCGCCACAATACCTCACACTGAAGCTTTCTTT. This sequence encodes CAIAATIPHTEAFF.

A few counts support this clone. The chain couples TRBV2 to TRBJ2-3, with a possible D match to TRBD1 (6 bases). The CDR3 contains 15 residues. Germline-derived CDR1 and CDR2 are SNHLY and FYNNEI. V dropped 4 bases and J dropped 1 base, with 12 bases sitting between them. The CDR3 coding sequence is TGTGCCAGCAGTGCCGCAGGGGTTCGCACAGATACGCAGTATTTT. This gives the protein CASSAAGVRTDTQYF.

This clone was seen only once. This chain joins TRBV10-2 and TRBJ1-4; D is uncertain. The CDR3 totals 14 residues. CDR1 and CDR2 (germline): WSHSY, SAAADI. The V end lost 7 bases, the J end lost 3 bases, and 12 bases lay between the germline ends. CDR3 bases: TGCGCCAGCACCGCAGAGGGAGCTAATGAAAAACTGTTTTTT. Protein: CASTAEGANEKLFF.

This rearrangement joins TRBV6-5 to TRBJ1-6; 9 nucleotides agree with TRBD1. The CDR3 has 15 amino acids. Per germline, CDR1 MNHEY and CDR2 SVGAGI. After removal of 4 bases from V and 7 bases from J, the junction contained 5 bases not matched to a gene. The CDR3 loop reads CASSSRQGENSPLHF. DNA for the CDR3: TGTGCCAGCAGTTCCCGACAGGGGGAAAATTCACCCCTCCACTTT.

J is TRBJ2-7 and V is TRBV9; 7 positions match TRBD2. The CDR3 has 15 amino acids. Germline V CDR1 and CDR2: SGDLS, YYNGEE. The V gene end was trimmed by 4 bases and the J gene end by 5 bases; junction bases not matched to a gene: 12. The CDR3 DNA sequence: TGTGCCAGCAGCCCCAGGGTTGGGAGGGAGGACGAGCAGTACTTC. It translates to CASSPRVGREDEQYF.

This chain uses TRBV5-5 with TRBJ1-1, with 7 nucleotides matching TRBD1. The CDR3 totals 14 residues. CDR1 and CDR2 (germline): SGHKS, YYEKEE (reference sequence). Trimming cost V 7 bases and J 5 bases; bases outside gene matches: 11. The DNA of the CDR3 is TGTGCCAGCGCACAGGGGACCTTAAGGACTGAAGCTTTCTTT. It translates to CASAQGTLRTEAFF.

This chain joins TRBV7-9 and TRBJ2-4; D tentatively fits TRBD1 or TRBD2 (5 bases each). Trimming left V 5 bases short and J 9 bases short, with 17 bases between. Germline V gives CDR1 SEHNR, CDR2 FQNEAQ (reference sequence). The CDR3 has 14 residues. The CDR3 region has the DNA TGTGCCAGCAGCGGGCTAGTTAGAGGGGCCATTCAGTACTTC. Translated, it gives CASSGLVRGAIQYF.

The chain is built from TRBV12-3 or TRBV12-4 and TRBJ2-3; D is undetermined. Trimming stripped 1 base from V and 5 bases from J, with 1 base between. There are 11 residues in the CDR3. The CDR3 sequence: CASSLEDTQYF. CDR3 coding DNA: TGTGCCAGCAGTTTAGAAGATACGCAGTATTTT.

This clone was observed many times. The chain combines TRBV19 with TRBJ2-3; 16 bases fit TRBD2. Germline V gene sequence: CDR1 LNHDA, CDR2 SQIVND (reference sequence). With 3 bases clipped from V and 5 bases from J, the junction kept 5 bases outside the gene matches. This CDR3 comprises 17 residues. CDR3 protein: CASSMGTSGGAQDTQYF. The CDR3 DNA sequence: TGTGCCAGTAGTATGGGGACTAGCGGGGGGGCCCAAGATACGCAGTATTTT.

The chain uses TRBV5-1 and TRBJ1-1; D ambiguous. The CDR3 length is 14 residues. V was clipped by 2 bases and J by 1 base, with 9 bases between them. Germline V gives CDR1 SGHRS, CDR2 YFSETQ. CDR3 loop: CASSFDAENTEAFF. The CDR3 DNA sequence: TGCGCCAGCAGCTTTGACGCAGAGAACACTGAAGCTTTCTTT. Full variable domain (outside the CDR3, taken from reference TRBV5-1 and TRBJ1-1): KAGVTQTPRYLIKTRGQQVTLSCSPISGHRSVSWYQQTPGQGLQFLFEYFSETQRNKGNFPGRFSGRQFSNSRSEMNVSTLELGDSALYLCASSFDAENTEAFFGQGTRLTVV.

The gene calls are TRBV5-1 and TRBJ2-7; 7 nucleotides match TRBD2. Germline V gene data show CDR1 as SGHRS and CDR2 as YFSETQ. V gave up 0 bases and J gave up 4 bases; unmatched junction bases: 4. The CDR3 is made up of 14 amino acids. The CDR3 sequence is CASSLVAGQYEQYF. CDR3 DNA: TGCGCCAGCAGCTTGGTAGCGGGCCAATACGAGCAGTACTTC. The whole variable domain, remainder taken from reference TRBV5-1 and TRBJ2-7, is KAGVTQTPRYLIKTRGQQVTLSCSPISGHRSVSWYQQTPGQGLQFLFEYFSETQRNKGNFPGRFSGRQFSNSRSEMNVSTLELGDSALYLCASSLVAGQYEQYFGPGTRLTVT.

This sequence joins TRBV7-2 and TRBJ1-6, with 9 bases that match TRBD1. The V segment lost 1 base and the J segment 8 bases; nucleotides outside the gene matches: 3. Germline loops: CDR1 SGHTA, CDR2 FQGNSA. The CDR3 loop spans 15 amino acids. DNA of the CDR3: TGTGCCAGCAGCTTAGGAGACAGGGGGTATTCACCCCTCCACTTT. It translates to CASSLGDRGYSPLHF.

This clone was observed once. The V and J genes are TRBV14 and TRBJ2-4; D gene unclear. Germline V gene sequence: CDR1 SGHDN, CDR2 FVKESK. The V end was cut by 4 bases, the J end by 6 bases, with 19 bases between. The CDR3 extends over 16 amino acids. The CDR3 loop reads CASSRLGSGELNIQYF. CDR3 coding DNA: TGTGCCAGCAGCCGGCTCGGGTCTGGGGAACTAAACATTCAGTACTTC.

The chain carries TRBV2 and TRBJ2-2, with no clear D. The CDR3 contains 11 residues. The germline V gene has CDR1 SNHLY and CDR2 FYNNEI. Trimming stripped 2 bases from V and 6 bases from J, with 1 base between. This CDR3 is CASSEPGELFF. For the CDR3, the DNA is TGTGCCAGCAGTGAACCCGGGGAGCTGTTTTTT.

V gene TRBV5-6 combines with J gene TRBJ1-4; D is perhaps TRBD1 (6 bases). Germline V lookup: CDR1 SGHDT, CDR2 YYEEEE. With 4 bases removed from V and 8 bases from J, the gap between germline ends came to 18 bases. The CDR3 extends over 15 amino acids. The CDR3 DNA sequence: TGTGCCAGCAGCCCTGGAAGGGGGGCTTGGGAAAAACTGTTTTTT. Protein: CASSPGRGAWEKLFF.

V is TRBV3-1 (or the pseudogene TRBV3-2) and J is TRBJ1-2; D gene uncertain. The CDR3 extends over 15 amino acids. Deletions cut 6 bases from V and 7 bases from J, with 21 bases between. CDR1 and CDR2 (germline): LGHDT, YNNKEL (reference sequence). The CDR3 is CASSDTWTVRGGYTF. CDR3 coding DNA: TGTGCCAGCAGTGACACCTGGACGGTTCGAGGTGGCTACACCTTC.

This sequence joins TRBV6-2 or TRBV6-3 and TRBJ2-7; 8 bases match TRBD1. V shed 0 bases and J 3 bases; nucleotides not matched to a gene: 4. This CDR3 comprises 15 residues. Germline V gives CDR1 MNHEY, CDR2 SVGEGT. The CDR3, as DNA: TGTGCCAGCAGTTACTCGGGACAGGCAGTCTACGAGCAGTACTTC. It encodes CASSYSGQAVYEQYF.

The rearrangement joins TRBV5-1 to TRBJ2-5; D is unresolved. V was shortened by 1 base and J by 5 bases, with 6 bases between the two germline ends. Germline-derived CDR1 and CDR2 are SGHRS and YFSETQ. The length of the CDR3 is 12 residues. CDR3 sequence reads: CASSLSAETQYF. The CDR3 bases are TGCGCCAGCAGCTTGTCAGCCGAGACCCAGTACTTC.

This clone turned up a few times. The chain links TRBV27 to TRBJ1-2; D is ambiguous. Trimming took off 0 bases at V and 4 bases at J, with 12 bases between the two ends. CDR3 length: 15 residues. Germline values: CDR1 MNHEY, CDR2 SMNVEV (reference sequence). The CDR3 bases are TGTGCCAGCAGTTTATCCCCAGACGGACTCTATGGCTACACCTTC. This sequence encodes CASSLSPDGLYGYTF.